The 16 T cell receptor beta chains below all came from one sample that was sequenced in a study of OX40 agonist ivuxolimab in advanced cancers. Profiling relied on immunoSEQ multiplex PCR, and the TCRdb table lists in-frame clones only, not all of them. The sample lists about 62,000 clones; about 91% were seen once. Specimen: CD4+ or CD8+ T cells sorted from blood, collected in a trial of the OX40 agonist ivuxolimab. These receptors came from an adult with an advanced solid tumor such as melanoma, head and neck, liver or kidney cancer.

The CDR3 loop reads CASSLSSGVIDTQYF. Written as DNA, the CDR3 is TGTGCCAGCAGCTTGTCGTCAGGGGTGATAGATACGCAGTATTTT. This rearrangement joins TRBV7-9 to TRBJ2-3; perhaps TRBD1 as D (6 bases). The ends were cut back, 3 bases at V and 5 bases at J, with 15 bases in the middle. Germline V gene sequence: CDR1 SEHNR, CDR2 FQNEAQ (reference sequence). The CDR3 has 15 amino acids. Combining the CDR3 with reference TRBV7-9 and TRBJ2-3 gives the whole variable domain DTGVSQNPRHKITKRGQNVTFRCDPISEHNRLYWYRQTLGQGPEFLTYFQNEAQLEKSRLLSDRFSAERPKGSFSTLEIQRTEQGDSAMYLCASSLSSGVIDTQYFGPGTRLTVL.

The chain joins TRBV18 to TRBJ2-7; TRBD2 might be the D (6 bases). Between the trimmed V and J ends, which lost 6 bases and 3 bases, there was a span of 12 bases. Germline assignment: CDR1 KGHSH and CDR2 LQKENI. This CDR3 region has 13 residues. This CDR3 reads CASSRDDNYEQYF. In nucleotides, the CDR3 is TGTGCCAGCTCGCGGGACGACAACTACGAGCAGTACTTC.

The chain couples TRBV10-2 to TRBJ1-4, with D perhaps matching TRBD1 (5 bases). The CDR3 totals 15 residues. Germline loops: CDR1 WSHSY, CDR2 SAAADI. Trimming took 6 bases from V and 5 from J, leaving 16 bases between them. This CDR3 reads CASREKDNYNEKLFF. The CDR3 bases are TGCGCCAGCAGGGAAAAGGACAACTACAATGAAAAACTGTTTTTT.

This sequence joins TRBV9 and TRBJ2-1, with D perhaps matching TRBD2 (6 bases). Trimming pared 1 base from V and 1 base from J, leaving 15 bases between. The CDR3 sequence is 17 residues long. The germline V gene encodes CDR1 SGDLS and CDR2 YYNGEE. The DNA for the CDR3 is TGTGCCAGCAGCGTAAATAGGGCGGGACCATCCTACAATGAGCAGTTCTTC. This gives the protein CASSVNRAGPSYNEQFF.

V usage is TRBV9 and J usage is TRBJ2-5; D possibly corresponds to TRBD2 (5 bases). CDR1 and CDR2 (germline): SGDLS, YYNGEE. Trimming pared 4 bases from V and 4 bases from J, leaving 17 bases between. The CDR3 is 15 residues long. The CDR3 nucleotides are TGTGCCAGCAGCCCCCATCGAGGGATTCGAGAGACCCAGTACTTC. Amino acid sequence: CASSPHRGIRETQYF.

The gene calls are TRBV15 and TRBJ1-6, with 11 bases that match TRBD1. The germline V gene encodes CDR1 LNHNV and CDR2 YYDKDF (reference sequence). The ends lost 0 bases at V and 4 bases at J; junction bases unmatched: 2. The CDR3 is 17 residues long. The CDR3 here is CATSRDGTGGYNSPLHF. The CDR3 region has the DNA TGTGCCACCAGCAGAGACGGGACAGGGGGATATAATTCACCCCTCCACTTT.

CDR3 DNA: TGTGCCATCCGGGTTTTTATTTCAGTCGAAGCTTTCTTT. It yields the protein CAIRVFISVEAFF. The chain uses TRBV6-1 and TRBJ1-1; D unclear. V was clipped by 10 bases and J by 8 bases, with 20 bases between them. Germline CDR1 and CDR2: MNHNS and SASEGT. CDR3 length: 13 residues.

This chain connects TRBV13 to TRBJ1-2; TRBD1 is a possible D gene (6 bases). Germline CDR1 reads PRHDT; CDR2 reads FYEKMQ (reference sequence). Trimming removed 4 bases from V and 7 bases from J, with 13 bases in between. The CDR3 is 13 residues long. CDR3 sequence: CASSSPQGLGYTF. The CDR3 DNA reads TGTGCCAGCAGCTCACCACAGGGCCTTGGCTACACCTTC.

The chain employs TRBV27 and TRBJ2-1, with TRBD1 identical over 7 bases. CDR1 is MNHEY, CDR2 SMNVEV, per germline (reference sequence). The CDR3 runs 16 residues. V lost 3 bases, J lost 4 bases, and 9 bases stayed unmatched. Here the CDR3 DNA reads TGTGCCAGCAGTTTCCCCCCGGGACAGCTATACAATGAGCAGTTCTTC. Protein: CASSFPPGQLYNEQFF.

The chain is built from TRBV5-5 and TRBJ2-3; D remains unclear. V was trimmed by 3 bases and J by 9 bases, leaving 11 bases between them. Germline V gene sequence: CDR1 SGHKS, CDR2 YYEKEE (reference sequence). This CDR3 contains 12 residues. The CDR3 bases are TGTGCCAGCAGCTCGACCGGGTGGACGCAGTATTTT. It is translated as CASSSTGWTQYF. Supplemented by reference TRBV5-5 and TRBJ2-3, the full variable domain reads DAGVTQSPTHLIKTRGQQVTLRCSPISGHKSVSWYQQVLGQGPQFIFQYYEKEERGRGNFPDRFSARQFPNYSSELNVNALLLGDSALYLCASSSTGWTQYFGPGTRLTVL.

The chain combines TRBV5-6 with TRBJ1-2; 8 positions agree with TRBD1. The CDR3 spans 16 residues. V was clipped by 5 bases and J by 6 bases; unmatched bases: 15. Per the germline V gene, CDR1 is SGHDT and CDR2 is YYEEEE. CDR3 in amino acids: CASSLPLTGVRDGYTF. As DNA, the CDR3 is TGTGCCAGCAGTCTGCCGCTGACAGGGGTAAGGGATGGCTACACCTTC.

CDR3 region: CASSLDWTSGRGSYNEQFF. The CDR3 bases are TGTGCCAGCAGCTTAGACTGGACTAGCGGGAGGGGGTCCTACAATGAGCAGTTCTTC. The rearrangement joins TRBV11-2 to TRBJ2-1; 15 positions agree with TRBD2. The CDR3 runs to 19 residues. V shed 0 bases and J 1 base; nucleotides not matched to a gene: 4. Germline assignment: CDR1 SGHAT and CDR2 FQNNGV.

The chain links TRBV27 to TRBJ2-7; TRBD1 matches at 7 bases. The ends lost 7 bases at V and 6 bases at J; junction bases unmatched: 9. The CDR3 has 13 residues. The germline CDR1 and CDR2 sequences are MNHEY and SMNVEV (reference sequence). CDR3 in amino acids: CASKLPPGGEQYF. In DNA form, the CDR3 reads TGTGCCAGCAAGCTACCCCCAGGGGGCGAGCAGTACTTC.

The chain uses TRBV11-2 and TRBJ2-7; D is unclear. The CDR3 length is 13 residues. Germline CDR1 and CDR2: SGHAT and FQNNGV. The V gene lost 2 bases and the J gene lost 3 bases, with 8 bases spanning the gap. CDR3 bases: TGTGCCAGCAGCTTATCTCAGGACTACGAGCAGTACTTC. Its protein product is CASSLSQDYEQYF.

This sequence joins TRBV7-2 and TRBJ1-2; D possibly corresponds to TRBD1 (6 bases). Germline V gene sequence: CDR1 SGHTA, CDR2 FQGNSA. This CDR3 spans 16 amino acids. The ends were cut back, 5 bases at V and 10 bases at J, with 26 bases in the middle. CDR3 sequence reads: CASSVVFLLDRPDYTF. The CDR3, as DNA: TGTGCCAGCAGCGTCGTCTTCCTTCTCGACAGGCCTGACTACACCTTC.

Only one count was recorded for this clone. The V and J genes are TRBV11-2 and TRBJ2-1, with TRBD2 matching 11 bases. Losses at the gene ends were 5 bases for V and 4 bases for J; bases not matched to a gene: 7. From germline, CDR1 is SGHAT and CDR2 FQNNGV. The CDR3 loop spans 16 amino acids. DNA of the CDR3: TGTGCCAGCAGCCCCTATAGCGGGGGGGAATACAATGAGCAGTTCTTC. Its translation is CASSPYSGGEYNEQFF.